This T cell receptor beta chain was retrieved from a study of OX40 agonist ivuxolimab in advanced cancers. Study-wide background: Averaging about 60 years in age, with a range of about 23 to 79, the cohort was 65% to 90% male. Overall study findings and caveats: Compared with CD4+, CD8+ T cells on average had more expanded clones. Clonal expansion in partial responders at 0.1-3.0 mg/kg ranked among the lowest. CD4+ and CD8+ blood T cells expanded clonally by week 6 at 0.1 to 3.0 mg/kg.

About this clone itself: No antigen is known for it.

Sequencing used immunoSEQ multiplex PCR; TCRdb keeps in-frame clones, though not all of them. The sample includes just under 65,000 clones, 75% to 90% of them seen just once. Germline V lookup: CDR1 SGDLS, CDR2 YYNGEE. The CDR3 runs 16 residues. J gave up 5 bases and V 3 bases, and 9 bases lay outside the gene matches. This chain links TRBV9 with TRBJ2-7, with 12 bases matching TRBD2. The specimen was CD4+ or CD8+ T cells sorted from blood, collected in a trial of the OX40 agonist ivuxolimab. The sequence came from an adult with an advanced solid tumor such as melanoma, head and neck, liver or kidney cancer. CDR3 coding DNA: TGTGCCAGCAGCGCGGAACGACTAGCGGGAGAAGACGAGCAGTACTTC. Its protein is CASSAERLAGEDEQYF.